Listed below are T cell receptor beta chains from one sample, sequenced in a study of chemoradiotherapy in HPV16-positive cancers. TCRdb's copy holds only in-frame clones and misses some; the assay was immunoSEQ multiplex PCR. The data hold some 30,000 clones, with about 88% observed a single time. This material consisted of blood, taken from a patient who underwent chemoradiotherapy. These receptors all come from a human donor with HPV-associated anogenital cancer. Both conserved end residues are part of each CDR3. D genes are given only for firm matches. Expanded clones are given a class, and other clones once, few, many or no size at all.

D gene	CDR3 length	V gene	J gene	clone size	CDR3 DNA	CDR3 protein
TRBD1	15	TRBV7-3	TRBJ2-7	NA	TGTGCCAGCAGCCTTCATCCGGGACAGACCTACGAGCAGTACTTC	CASSLHPGQTYEQYF
TRBD2	14	TRBV9	TRBJ2-7	NA	TGTGCCAGCAGCGTTAGCGGGGGGACCTACGAGCAGTACTTC	CASSVSGGTYEQYF
NA	15	TRBV28	TRBJ2-3	NA	TGTGCCAGCAGCCCACGGGGGACGTGGACAGATACGCAGTATTTT	CASSPRGTWTDTQYF
NA	13	TRBV27	TRBJ1-2	few	TGTGCCAGCAGTACCCACGGGGGTGGGGGCTACACCTTC	CASSTHGGGGYTF
TRBD1	15	TRBV5-1	TRBJ2-2	NA	TGCGCCAGCCAGGGACAGGGGTCGAACACCGGGGAGCTGTTTTTT	CASQGQGSNTGELFF
TRBD2	16	TRBV25-1	TRBJ2-5	NA	TGTGCCAGCAGTGAATTTGGTAGCGGGGGGAGTGGGACCCAGTACTTC	CASSEFGSGGSGTQYF
NA	17	TRBV6-1	TRBJ1-5	once	TGTGCCAGCAGTGAAATTGGAGGCCCAAATAGCAATCAGCCCCAGCATTTT	CASSEIGGPNSNQPQHF
NA	18	TRBV12-2	TRBJ1-5	NA	TGTGCAAGTCGCCTTACCTACGACAGGGCAATTGTAAATCAGCCCCAGCATTTT	CASRLTYDRAIVNQPQHF
NA	14	TRBV7-9	TRBJ1-4	few	TGTGCCAGCAGGAACAAGGGTCCTAATGAAAAACTGTTTTTT	CASRNKGPNEKLFF
NA	13	TRBV19	TRBJ1-1	NA	TGTGCCAGTAGTTCACAGGGAGGAACTGAAGCTTTCTTT	CASSSQGGTEAFF
TRBD1	15	TRBV11-2	TRBJ2-7	NA	TGTGCCAGCAGCTTAGCGACAGGGCTAGCCTACGAGCAGTACTTC	CASSLATGLAYEQYF
NA	14	TRBV13	TRBJ2-2	NA	TGTGCCAGCAGCGGGTACTCGAACACCGGGGAGCTGTTTTTT	CASSGYSNTGELFF
NA	15	TRBV2	TRBJ2-3	NA	TGTGCCAGCAGGGGTGTTTCTCGGAACACAGATACGCAGTATTTT	CASRGVSRNTDTQYF
TRBD2	14	TRBV28	TRBJ2-7	NA	TGTGCCAGCATGCTAGCGGCAACAAATTACGAGCAGTACTTC	CASMLAATNYEQYF
NA	14	TRBV9	TRBJ2-3	NA	TGTGCCAGCAGCACAGCGGCGCTGGTTGATACGCAGTATTTT	CASSTAALVDTQYF
NA	11	TRBV6-5	TRBJ2-7	NA	TGTGCCAGCAGTTACGGGGACGAGCAGTACTTC	CASSYGDEQYF
NA	15	TRBV4-1	TRBJ1-2	NA	TGCGCCAGCAGCCAAGATGATAGTCAGTCCTATGGCTACACCTTC	CASSQDDSQSYGYTF
NA	13	TRBV7-9	TRBJ2-5	NA	TGTGCCAGCAGCTTAGTTGGGGTCCCGACCCAGTACTTC	CASSLVGVPTQYF
TRBD1	14	TRBV25-1	TRBJ1-5	NA	TGTGCCAGCAGTGAACAGGGGGAAGTTCAGCCCCAGCATTTT	CASSEQGEVQPQHF
TRBD1	15	TRBV7-9	TRBJ2-1	NA	TGTGCCAGCAGCTTAGCCCAGGGGGCCTACAATGAGCAGTTCTTC	CASSLAQGAYNEQFF
TRBD2	15	TRBV7-9	TRBJ2-1	once	TGTGCCAGCAGCGCTAGCGGGGGGGCCTACAATGAGCAGTTCTTC	CASSASGGAYNEQFF
TRBD2	16	TRBV5-6	TRBJ2-5	NA	TGTGCCAGCAGCTTAGCGGGGGGTGCGATAACAGAGACCCAGTACTTC	CASSLAGGAITETQYF
TRBD2	17	TRBV4-2	TRBJ2-3	NA	TGTGCCAGCAGCCAAGCTAGCGGGGGTTTATCCACAGATACGCAGTATTTT	CASSQASGGLSTDTQYF
TRBD1	15	TRBV7-6	TRBJ2-3	NA	TGTGCCAGCGGCGAAGAGGGGGCCTTCGCAGATACGCAGTATTTT	CASGEEGAFADTQYF
NA	14	TRBV6-6	TRBJ1-1	few	TGTGCCAGCAGTCGTGCGGGAGGCAACACTGAAGCTTTCTTT	CASSRAGGNTEAFF
NA	14	TRBV13	TRBJ2-5	NA	TGTGCCAGCAGCTCGGTCGGGGGTCAAGAGACCCAGTACTTC	CASSSVGGQETQYF
NA	14	TRBV10-1	TRBJ2-2	few	TGCGCCAGCAGGGACAGTGCGAACACCGGGGAGCTGTTTTTT	CASRDSANTGELFF
TRBD1	15	TRBV27	TRBJ1-6	NA	TGTGCCAGCAGTTATACAGGGGGGTTTGGTTCACCCCTCCACTTT	CASSYTGGFGSPLHF
NA	13	TRBV11-3	TRBJ2-5	NA	TGTGCCAGCAGCTTACATGTCCAAGAGACCCAGTACTTC	CASSLHVQETQYF
NA	13	TRBV5-1	TRBJ2-1	NA	TGCGCCAGCAGCTTGGCTGCGGGGCTTGAGCAGTTCTTC	CASSLAAGLEQFF
TRBD1	13	TRBV7-9	TRBJ1-1	NA	TGTGCCAGCAGCGAAAACAGGGGCACTGAAGCTTTCTTT	CASSENRGTEAFF
TRBD1	14	TRBV7-8	TRBJ2-7	few	TGTGCCAGCAGCCCACGACAGGGGACGGACGAGCAGTACTTC	CASSPRQGTDEQYF
TRBD1	16	TRBV28	TRBJ1-6	NA	TGTGCCAGCAGTTTATGGACAGGGGGCAAGGATTCACCCCTCCACTTT	CASSLWTGGKDSPLHF
TRBD1	16	TRBV28	TRBJ1-4	few	TGTGCCAGCAGCACTCTCGTCGACAGGGGGCGCGAAAAACTGTTTTTT	CASSTLVDRGREKLFF
NA	14	TRBV2	TRBJ1-4	NA	TGTGCCAGCAGTGGACGACAGGTAGAGGAAAAACTGTTTTTT	CASSGRQVEEKLFF
NA	12	TRBV28	TRBJ1-5	NA	TGTGCCAGCAGTTTAAAGCAAGCGTCCCAGCATTTT	CASSLKQASQHF
NA	15	TRBV4-2	TRBJ2-5	once	TGTGCCAGCAGCCAAAAGGGGCCGCGCGGGGAGACCCAGTACTTC	CASSQKGPRGETQYF
TRBD1	15	TRBV5-6	TRBJ2-7	NA	TGTGCCAGCAGCTTGGGGGACAGGTACTCCTACGAGCAGTACTTC	CASSLGDRYSYEQYF
NA	13	TRBV29-1	TRBJ2-7	NA	TGCAGCGTTCACCACGGGACTGGGGGCGAGCAGTACTTC	CSVHHGTGGEQYF